This TCR beta chain emerged from a study of pediatric ulcerative colitis. The study, taken as a whole, reports: Rectal pinch biopsies may include blood-derived T cells. Ulcerative colitis patients shared more blood-rectal clones than controls.

During colonoscopy, one to two rectal pinch biopsies were collected. The table came from immunoSEQ multiplex PCR; TCRdb's copy has only in-frame clones and leaves some out. Counted here are fewer than 20,000 clones, approximately 73% occurring once; the ten biggest clones make up around 7%. Trimming at V came to 2 bases and at J to 4 bases, leaving 4 bases not matched to a gene. The germline V gene has CDR1 SGHNT and CDR2 YYREEE (reference sequence). CDR3 length: 15 amino acids. With regard to this clone: Its antigen remains unknown.

This clonotype was sampled from a boy aged 5-17 years with moderate ulcerative colitis. Sequencing was done on a sample of gut tissue. This rearrangement joins TRBV5-4 to TRBJ2-1; 9 bases match TRBD2. CDR3 protein: CASSFVLAGYNEQFF. DNA of the CDR3: TGTGCCAGCAGCTTTGTCCTAGCGGGGTACAATGAGCAGTTCTTC.